Listed below are T cell receptor beta chains from one sample, sequenced in a study of blood T cell repertoires in COVID-19. The table came from immunoSEQ multiplex PCR; TCRdb's copy has only in-frame clones and leaves some out. The sample yields fewer than 350,000 clones, 88% seen once. The sequencing sample was made of PBMCs or T cells enriched from blood (not recorded which). The receptor source for this set is a woman younger than 45 who had been exposed to COVID-19. CDR3s include the opening cysteine and the closing phenylalanine or tryptophan. The order of the fields is J gene, D gene, V gene, clone size, CDR3 protein, CDR3 DNA. D genes are given only for firm matches. A row's size may be missing; if present it is once, few, many or a size class.

j_gene: TRBJ1-6
d_gene: .
v_gene: TRBV7-8
abundance: .
CDR3aa: CASSWTGVWNSPLHF
CDR3nt: TGTGCCAGCAGCTGGACGGGGGTGTGGAATTCACCCCTCCACTTT

j_gene: TRBJ1-2
d_gene: TRBD1
v_gene: TRBV2
abundance: .
CDR3aa: CASTGTGHPYGYTF
CDR3nt: TGTGCCAGCACCGGGACAGGCCACCCCTACGGCTACACCTTC

j_gene: TRBJ2-7
d_gene: TRBD2
v_gene: TRBV9
abundance: once
CDR3aa: CASSPRAGEHSYEQYF
CDR3nt: TGTGCCAGCAGCCCCCGGGCGGGGGAACACTCCTACGAGCAGTACTTC

j_gene: TRBJ2-1
d_gene: TRBD2
v_gene: TRBV3-1/TRBV3-2
abundance: .
CDR3aa: CASSQDELAGASSYNEQFF
CDR3nt: TGTGCCAGCAGCCAAGATGAACTAGCGGGGGCATCATCATACAATGAGCAGTTCTTC

j_gene: TRBJ2-5
d_gene: TRBD2
v_gene: TRBV10-3
abundance: .
CDR3aa: CAISLSGGETQYF
CDR3nt: TGTGCCATCAGCCTGTCGGGGGGGGAGACCCAGTACTTC

j_gene: TRBJ2-7
d_gene: .
v_gene: TRBV7-3
abundance: once
CDR3aa: CASSLSQSYEQYF
CDR3nt: TGTGCCAGCAGCTTATCACAGAGCTACGAGCAGTACTTC

j_gene: TRBJ1-1
d_gene: .
v_gene: TRBV19
abundance: .
CDR3aa: CASSMRLYTEAFF
CDR3nt: TGTGCCAGTAGTATGAGGTTGTACACTGAAGCTTTCTTT

j_gene: TRBJ2-7
d_gene: .
v_gene: TRBV12-2
abundance: .
CDR3aa: CASRSRKKDRAYEQYF
CDR3nt: TGTGCAAGTCGCTCACGGAAAAAGGACAGGGCCTACGAGCAGTACTTC

j_gene: TRBJ2-2
d_gene: TRBD2
v_gene: TRBV7-8
abundance: .
CDR3aa: CASSREGRAGELFF
CDR3nt: TGTGCCAGCAGCCGGGAGGGTAGAGCCGGGGAGCTGTTTTTT

j_gene: TRBJ2-5
d_gene: TRBD2
v_gene: TRBV7-9
abundance: .
CDR3aa: CASSLKSFFGGSGETQYF
CDR3nt: TGTGCCAGCAGCTTAAAGTCCTTTTTCGGCGGGAGCGGGGAGACCCAGTACTTC

j_gene: TRBJ1-5
d_gene: .
v_gene: TRBV3-1/TRBV3-2
abundance: .
CDR3aa: CASSQDLVGAGQPQHF
CDR3nt: TGTGCCAGCAGCCAAGATCTGGTGGGGGCAGGGCAGCCCCAGCATTTT

j_gene: TRBJ2-7
d_gene: TRBD2
v_gene: TRBV7-9
abundance: .
CDR3aa: CASTGLAGTYEQYF
CDR3nt: TGTGCCAGCACAGGACTAGCGGGCACCTACGAGCAGTACTTC

j_gene: TRBJ2-7
d_gene: TRBD1
v_gene: TRBV30
abundance: .
CDR3aa: CAWSVRTGARRYEQYF
CDR3nt: TGTGCCTGGAGTGTACGGACAGGGGCTAGAAGGTACGAGCAGTACTTC

j_gene: TRBJ2-7
d_gene: TRBD2
v_gene: TRBV14
abundance: few
CDR3aa: CASSQGPSGRWEQYF
CDR3nt: TGTGCCAGCAGCCAAGGGCCTAGCGGGAGGTGGGAGCAGTACTTC

j_gene: TRBJ2-2
d_gene: TRBD2
v_gene: TRBV3-1/TRBV3-2
abundance: .
CDR3aa: CASSQDRGLAGGRTGELFF
CDR3nt: TGTGCCAGCAGCCAAGATAGGGGACTAGCGGGAGGGCGAACCGGGGAGCTGTTTTTT

j_gene: TRBJ2-7
d_gene: TRBD1
v_gene: TRBV30
abundance: .
CDR3aa: CAWSVRGQGDEQYF
CDR3nt: TGTGCCTGGAGTGTACGGGGACAGGGCGACGAGCAGTACTTC

j_gene: TRBJ1-2
d_gene: .
v_gene: TRBV14
abundance: .
CDR3aa: CASSPHRDSYGYTF
CDR3nt: TGTGCCAGCAGCCCCCACAGAGATTCCTATGGCTACACCTTC

j_gene: TRBJ1-2
d_gene: .
v_gene: TRBV13
abundance: once
CDR3aa: CASSLATENYGYTF
CDR3nt: TGTGCCAGCAGCTTAGCTACGGAGAACTATGGCTACACCTTC

j_gene: TRBJ1-2
d_gene: .
v_gene: TRBV5-8
abundance: once
CDR3aa: CASSLGVQGNYGYTF
CDR3nt: TGTGCCAGCAGCTTGGGGGTGCAGGGTAACTATGGCTACACCTTC

j_gene: TRBJ1-1
d_gene: .
v_gene: TRBV27
abundance: few
CDR3aa: CASRGTSNTEAFF
CDR3nt: TGTGCCAGCAGGGGGACTTCGAACACTGAAGCTTTCTTT

j_gene: TRBJ2-7
d_gene: TRBD1
v_gene: TRBV29-1
abundance: .
CDR3aa: CSVVGTGLPYEQYF
CDR3nt: TGCAGCGTTGTGGGGACAGGGTTACCCTACGAGCAGTACTTC

j_gene: TRBJ2-2
d_gene: .
v_gene: TRBV11-3
abundance: .
CDR3aa: CASSPRRSTGELFF
CDR3nt: TGTGCCAGCAGCCCACGCCGGAGCACCGGGGAGCTGTTTTTT

j_gene: TRBJ1-3
d_gene: .
v_gene: TRBV5-6
abundance: .
CDR3aa: CASSSGGQPPGERF
CDR3nt: TGTGCCAGCAGCTCAGGAGGACAGCCCCCTGGGGAAAGGTTT

j_gene: TRBJ2-7
d_gene: TRBD1
v_gene: TRBV28
abundance: .
CDR3aa: CASRTGGLTSYEQYF
CDR3nt: TGTGCCAGCAGAACAGGGGGTTTAACCTCCTACGAGCAGTACTTC

j_gene: TRBJ2-1
d_gene: .
v_gene: TRBV19
abundance: .
CDR3aa: CASSIRGNEQFF
CDR3nt: TGTGCCAGTAGTATTCGAGGGAATGAGCAGTTCTTC

j_gene: TRBJ1-3
d_gene: .
v_gene: TRBV11-2
abundance: few
CDR3aa: CASSLRAGNTIYF
CDR3nt: TGTGCCAGCAGCTTGCGGGCTGGAAACACCATATATTTT

j_gene: TRBJ2-7
d_gene: TRBD1
v_gene: TRBV9
abundance: .
CDR3aa: CASSGSGQGRGEQYF
CDR3nt: TGTGCCAGCAGCGGGTCGGGACAGGGAAGAGGGGAGCAGTACTTC

j_gene: TRBJ2-3
d_gene: TRBD2
v_gene: TRBV7-2
abundance: .
CDR3aa: CASSFSGGRDTQYF
CDR3nt: TGTGCCAGCAGCTTTTCGGGAGGGCGGGATACGCAGTATTTT

j_gene: TRBJ2-7
d_gene: TRBD2
v_gene: TRBV6-1
abundance: .
CDR3aa: CASSEAGLAGGPYEQYF
CDR3nt: TGTGCCAGCAGTGAAGCAGGACTAGCGGGAGGCCCCTACGAGCAGTACTTC

j_gene: TRBJ1-1
d_gene: TRBD1
v_gene: TRBV29-1
abundance: .
CDR3aa: CSVEKLSSRGLRAFF
CDR3nt: TGCAGCGTTGAAAAATTAAGTAGCAGGGGGTTAAGAGCTTTCTTT

j_gene: TRBJ2-5
d_gene: TRBD1
v_gene: TRBV29-1
abundance: .
CDR3aa: CSGGPGTGKETQYF
CDR3nt: TGCAGCGGGGGGCCCGGGACAGGGAAAGAGACCCAGTACTTC

j_gene: TRBJ2-5
d_gene: .
v_gene: TRBV19
abundance: .
CDR3aa: CASSIWGEEQETQYF
CDR3nt: TGTGCCAGTAGTATATGGGGGGAAGAACAAGAGACCCAGTACTTC

j_gene: TRBJ2-2
d_gene: TRBD1
v_gene: TRBV10-1
abundance: .
CDR3aa: CASSIQGSGELFF
CDR3nt: TGCGCCAGCAGCATACAGGGGTCCGGGGAGCTGTTTTTT

j_gene: TRBJ2-4
d_gene: .
v_gene: TRBV11-3
abundance: .
CDR3aa: CASSAPGLAKNIQYF
CDR3nt: TGTGCCAGCAGCGCCCCCGGACTAGCCAAAAACATTCAGTACTTC

j_gene: TRBJ1-5
d_gene: .
v_gene: TRBV2
abundance: once
CDR3aa: CAIQDSQRNQPQHF
CDR3nt: TGTGCCATCCAGGACAGCCAGCGTAATCAGCCCCAGCATTTT

j_gene: TRBJ1-1
d_gene: .
v_gene: TRBV6-5
abundance: .
CDR3aa: CATQRHTNTEAFF
CDR3nt: TGTGCCACCCAGAGGCACACGAACACTGAAGCTTTCTTT

j_gene: TRBJ1-4
d_gene: .
v_gene: TRBV21-1
abundance: .
CDR3aa: CASRLRKLFF
CDR3nt: TGTGCCAGCCGCCTACGAAAACTGTTTTTT

j_gene: TRBJ2-7
d_gene: TRBD2
v_gene: TRBV6-5
abundance: .
CDR3aa: CASSRLAGPYEQYF
CDR3nt: TGTGCCAGCAGCCGACTAGCGGGACCTTACGAGCAGTACTTC